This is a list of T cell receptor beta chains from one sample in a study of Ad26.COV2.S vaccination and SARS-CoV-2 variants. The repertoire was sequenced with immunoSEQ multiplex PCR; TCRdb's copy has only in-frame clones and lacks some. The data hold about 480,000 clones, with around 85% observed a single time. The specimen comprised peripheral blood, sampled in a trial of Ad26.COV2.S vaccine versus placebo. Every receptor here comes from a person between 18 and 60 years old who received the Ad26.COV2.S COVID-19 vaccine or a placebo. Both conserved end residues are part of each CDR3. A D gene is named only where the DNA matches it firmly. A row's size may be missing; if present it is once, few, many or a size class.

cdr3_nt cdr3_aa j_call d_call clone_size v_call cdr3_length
TGTGCCAGCAGCCAGGGTACCCCGGGACTAGTCTCCAATGAGCAGTTCTTC CASSQGTPGLVSNEQFF TRBJ2-1 TRBD2 - TRBV4-2 17
TGCAGCGCCCGAGCGGGAGAATACGAGCAGTACTTC CSARAGEYEQYF TRBJ2-7 TRBD2 - TRBV29-1 12
TGTGCCAGTAGTATAGATCCGGGACAGGGGCTAGATACGCAGTATTTT CASSIDPGQGLDTQYF TRBJ2-3 TRBD1 - TRBV19 16
TGCGCCAGCAGCGGCGGGAGTACCTACGAGCAGTACTTC CASSGGSTYEQYF TRBJ2-7 TRBD2 - TRBV5-1 13
TGTGCCAGTAGTAGGGGACTTTCGAACACTGAAGCTTTCTTT CASSRGLSNTEAFF TRBJ1-1 - once TRBV19 14
TGCGCCAGCAGCCAAGAATTAGCGGGAGGGCCCTACGAGCAGTACTTC CASSQELAGGPYEQYF TRBJ2-7 TRBD2 - TRBV4-3 16
TGTGCCAGCAGTACCAACAGGGGCTTCAATCAGCCCCAGCATTTT CASSTNRGFNQPQHF TRBJ1-5 TRBD1 - TRBV28 15
TGTGCCAGCAGTGAACACAGGGTTACTTCACCCCTCCACTTT CASSEHRVTSPLHF TRBJ1-6 - - TRBV2 14
TGTGCCAGCAGCCTAGAATCCGGGGAATATGGCTACACCTTC CASSLESGEYGYTF TRBJ1-2 - - TRBV7-8 14
TGCAGTGCTAGTGATACGGGAGTAGGAAACATTCAGTACTTC CSASDTGVGNIQYF TRBJ2-4 - - TRBV20-1 14
TGCGCCAGCAGCCAAGGATTGGAAAGGATTTTTGAAGCTTTCTTT CASSQGLERIFEAFF TRBJ1-1 - - TRBV4-3 15
TGTGCCAGCAGCTTCTCCCGACCCGGGACAGTCACAGATACGCAGTATTTT CASSFSRPGTVTDTQYF TRBJ2-3 TRBD1 - TRBV7-2 17
TGTGCCTGGAGTAGGGACGCGAACTCCTACGAGCAGTACTTC CAWSRDANSYEQYF TRBJ2-7 - - TRBV30 14
TGTGCCAGCAGTCCGGGGGTGAACACTGAAGCTTTCTTT CASSPGVNTEAFF TRBJ1-1 - - TRBV2 13
TGTGCCAGCAGTGGCCCCTCGGCCAGTGGACTATACGAGCAGTACTTC CASSGPSASGLYEQYF TRBJ2-7 - - TRBV2 16
TGTGCCAGCAGCGTAAGTCCCAGCGAAAAACTGTTTTTT CASSVSPSEKLFF TRBJ1-4 - - TRBV9 13
TGTGCCAGCAGCGTTGGCCCGACAGGGCGAGTAACGGCCACCGGGGAGCTGTTTTTT CASSVGPTGRVTATGELFF TRBJ2-2 TRBD1 - TRBV9 19
TGTGCCAGCAGGGAAACCGGGACAATGTATGGCTACACCTTC CASRETGTMYGYTF TRBJ1-2 - - TRBV2 14
TGTGCCAGCAGCCCTAGCGTTGGTGAGCAGTTCTTC CASSPSVGEQFF TRBJ2-1 - - TRBV11-3 12
TGTGCCAGCAGCCTCGGATCTTCTGGGGCCAACGTCCTGACTTTC CASSLGSSGANVLTF TRBJ2-6 - - TRBV9 15
TGTGCCAGCGGAATGAGCTCTGGGGCCAACGTCCTGACTTTC CASGMSSGANVLTF TRBJ2-6 - once TRBV9 14
TGTGCCTGGAGTGCCCGGACAGGGGCAGGGACTAATGAAAAACTGTTTTTT CAWSARTGAGTNEKLFF TRBJ1-4 TRBD1 - TRBV30 17
TGTGCCAGCAGCTTGGACGGGTTACCGGAAGCTTTCTTT CASSLDGLPEAFF TRBJ1-1 - - TRBV5-6 13